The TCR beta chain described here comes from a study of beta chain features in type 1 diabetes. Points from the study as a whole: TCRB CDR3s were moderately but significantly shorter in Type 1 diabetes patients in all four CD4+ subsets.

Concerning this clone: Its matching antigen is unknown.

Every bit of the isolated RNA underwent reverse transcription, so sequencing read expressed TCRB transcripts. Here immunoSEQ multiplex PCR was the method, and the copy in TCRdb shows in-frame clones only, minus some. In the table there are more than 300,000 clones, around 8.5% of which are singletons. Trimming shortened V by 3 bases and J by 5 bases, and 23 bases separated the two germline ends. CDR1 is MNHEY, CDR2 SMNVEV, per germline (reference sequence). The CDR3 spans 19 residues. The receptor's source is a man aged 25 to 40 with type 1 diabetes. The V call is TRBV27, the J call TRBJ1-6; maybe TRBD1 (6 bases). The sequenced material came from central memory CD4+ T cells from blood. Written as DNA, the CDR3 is TGTGCCAGCAGTTTGGGTGAGGGACAACTCCCTCGGGATAATTCACCCCTCCACTTT. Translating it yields CASSLGEGQLPRDNSPLHF.